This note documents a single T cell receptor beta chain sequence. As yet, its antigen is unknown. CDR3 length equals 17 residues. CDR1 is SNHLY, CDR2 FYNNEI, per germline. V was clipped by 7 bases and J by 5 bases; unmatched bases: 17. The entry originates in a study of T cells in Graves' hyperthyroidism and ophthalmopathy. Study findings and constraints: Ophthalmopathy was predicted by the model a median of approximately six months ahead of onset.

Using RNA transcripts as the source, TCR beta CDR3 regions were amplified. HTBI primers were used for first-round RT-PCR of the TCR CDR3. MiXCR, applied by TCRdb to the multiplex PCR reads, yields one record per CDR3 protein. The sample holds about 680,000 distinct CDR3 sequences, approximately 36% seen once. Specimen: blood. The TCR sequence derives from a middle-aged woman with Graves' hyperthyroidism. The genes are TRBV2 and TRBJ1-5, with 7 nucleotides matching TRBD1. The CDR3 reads CASNKGFDRDTHQPQHF. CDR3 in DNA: TGTGCCAGCAACAAGGGATTCGACAGGGATACCCATCAGCCCCAGCATTTT.